This TCR beta chain comes out of a study of T cell changes during pregnancy in multiple sclerosis. The method was immunoSEQ multiplex PCR; TCRdb's version includes in-frame clones alone and lacks a portion of them. Of about 44,000 clones in the sample, around 92% are singletons; the top ten hold 1% to 1.5%. This clone is a singleton in its sample. The sequence was obtained from a female donor with multiple sclerosis, enrolled in a pregnancy study. The sequencing input was peripheral blood.

In DNA form, the CDR3 reads TGTGCCAGCAGCTTGGGGCCGGTAGGGAACACTGAAGCTTTCTTT. Translated, it gives CASSLGPVGNTEAFF. The gene calls are TRBV7-2 and TRBJ1-1; a possible D gene is TRBD1 (5 bases). Trimming removed 3 bases at V and 1 base at J, with 12 bases between. Germline CDR1 reads SGHTA; CDR2 reads FQGNSA. The CDR3 consists of 15 residues. The full variable domain, its missing parts supplied by reference TRBV7-2 and TRBJ1-1, is GAGVSQSPSNKVTEKGKDVELRCDPISGHTALYWYRQSLGQGLEFLIYFQGNSAPDKSGLPSDRFSAERTGGSVSTLTIQRTQQEDSAVYLCASSLGPVGNTEAFFGQGTRLTVV.